What follows are 12 T cell receptor beta chains derived from one specimen sequenced in a study of blood T cell repertoires in COVID-19. Sequenced by immunoSEQ multiplex PCR; TCRdb stores in-frame clones only, minus some. The data show about 170,000 clones, with roughly 84% seen just once and roughly 3% held by the top ten. The sequenced sample consisted of peripheral blood. These receptors came from a human donor with acute or convalescent COVID-19. The donor label of this sample is uncertain.

CDR3 nucleotides: TGTGCCAGCAGCTCGCCCGGGACAGCCACAACTAATGAAAAACTGTTTTTT. Protein: CASSSPGTATTNEKLFF. The chain joins TRBV7-2 to TRBJ1-4, with 7 bases aligning to TRBD1. There are 17 residues in the CDR3. In germline, CDR1 is SGHTA, CDR2 FQGNSA. V gave up 4 bases and J gave up 0 bases; unmatched junction bases: 8.

The sample holds one count of this clone. The chain employs TRBV19 and TRBJ2-1, with 8 bases lining up with TRBD1. The CDR3 runs to 14 residues. Trimming took 4 bases from V and 5 from J; bases not matched to a gene: 4. The V gene's germline CDR1 is LNHDA and CDR2 SQIVND (reference sequence). The CDR3 sequence: CASSTGGNDNEQFF. The CDR3 nucleotides read TGTGCCAGTAGTACAGGGGGCAATGACAATGAGCAGTTCTTC.

The table lists this clone with a few counts. This chain uses TRBV21-1 with TRBJ2-3; no DNA check was done on the table's D call, TRBD1. TRBV21-1 is classified as a pseudogene. The CDR3 runs 15 residues. The CDR3 coding sequence is TGTGCCAGCAGCAAAGCCCAGGGCAGCACAGATACGCAGTATTTT. As protein: CASSKAQGSTDTQYF.

This rearrangement joins TRBV6-5 to TRBJ1-3, with TRBD1 as a possible D gene (6 bases). V was shortened by 2 bases and J by 2 bases, with 13 bases between the two germline ends. Germline CDR1 is MNHEY and CDR2 is SVGAGI. This CDR3 region has 16 residues. In nucleotides, the CDR3 is TGTGCCAGCAGTTACACCAGACAGGTCCCTGGAAACACCATATATTTT. Translated, it gives CASSYTRQVPGNTIYF.

The chain employs TRBV20-1 and TRBJ2-3; 9 nucleotides align to TRBD1. The CDR3 is made up of 15 amino acids. From germline, CDR1 is DFQATT and CDR2 SNEGSKA (reference sequence). The ends lost 6 bases at V and 3 bases at J; junction bases unmatched: 10. CDR3 nucleotides: TGCAGTGCCAGTCTTCGACAGGGGGAGACAGATACGCAGTATTTT. Protein product: CSASLRQGETDTQYF.

About this clone: At one boundary the junction diverges from the germline segment, which might be a read error. The chain uses TRBV7-8 and TRBJ1-2, with 8 bases identical to TRBD1. This CDR3 is 13 amino acids long. Germline V gene sequence: CDR1 SGHVS, CDR2 FQNEAQ. CDR3 residues: CASSLAPDRAFRF. In nucleotides, the CDR3 is TGTGCCAGCAGCTTAGCCCCGGACAGGGCCTTCCGCTTC. The variable domain in full, with the rest retrieved from reference TRBV7-8 and TRBJ1-2, is GAGVSQSPRYKVAKRGQDVALRCDPISGHVSLFWYQQALGQGPEFLTYFQNEAQLDKSGLPSDRFFAERPEGSVSTLKIQRTQQEDSAVYLCASSLAPDRAFRFGSGTRLTVV.

The J gene is TRBJ2-3, the V gene TRBV10-1; TRBD2 matches 7 bases. From germline, CDR1 is WNHNN and CDR2 SYGVQD (reference sequence). The CDR3 runs 15 residues. With 3 bases clipped from V and 6 bases from J, the junction kept 9 bases outside the gene matches. The CDR3 region has the DNA TGCGCCAGCAGTGACGGCCCAGCGGGGTCTGATACGCAGTATTTT. Translation: CASSDGPAGSDTQYF.

CDR3 residues: CASSMGQAGNTIYF. DNA of the CDR3: TGTGCCAGCAGCATGGGACAGGCTGGAAACACCATATATTTT. This chain links TRBV5-6 with TRBJ1-3; 8 nucleotides line up with TRBD1. The CDR3 is made up of 14 amino acids. The V segment lost 4 bases and the J segment 2 bases; nucleotides outside the gene matches: 2. CDR1 and CDR2 (germline): SGHDT, YYEEEE.

V is TRBV27 and J is TRBJ2-1; D is undetermined. CDR1 is MNHEY and CDR2 is SMNVEV in the germline V gene (reference sequence). The V gene lost 3 bases and the J gene lost 4 bases, with 7 bases spanning the gap. The CDR3 length is 13 residues. CDR3 residues: CASSFSVYNEQFF. CDR3 DNA sequence: TGTGCCAGCAGTTTTTCTGTGTACAATGAGCAGTTCTTC.

V is TRBV7-2 and J is TRBJ2-1; 7 bases are a match to TRBD2. With 1 base clipped from V and 10 bases from J, the junction kept 13 bases outside the gene matches. The CDR3 is 16 residues long. Germline V lookup: CDR1 SGHTA, CDR2 FQGNSA. CDR3 nucleotide sequence: TGTGCCAGCAGCTTAGTCGTTGGCGGGGGTGTAGGAGAGCAGTTCTTC. Encoded protein: CASSLVVGGGVGEQFF. The full variable domain, rest sourced from reference TRBV7-2 and TRBJ2-1, is GAGVSQSPSNKVTEKGKDVELRCDPISGHTALYWYRQSLGQGLEFLIYFQGNSAPDKSGLPSDRFSAERTGGSVSTLTIQRTQQEDSAVYLCASSLVVGGGVGEQFFGPGTRLTVL.

The chain is built from TRBV9 and TRBJ1-3; D gene ambiguous. Trimming took 4 bases from V and 0 from J, leaving 5 bases between them. The CDR3 sequence is 13 residues long. Germline-derived CDR1 and CDR2 are SGDLS and YYNGEE. DNA of the CDR3: TGTGCCAGCAGCCAGGCCTCTGGAAACACCATATATTTT. Its protein product is CASSQASGNTIYF.

This clone was recorded a few times. J is TRBJ2-5 and V is TRBV28; no clear D gene. The CDR3 has 15 amino acids. CDR1 and CDR2 (germline): MDHEN, SYDVKM. V was pared by 7 bases and J by 5 bases, with 20 bases between. CDR3 residues: CASTPVSGSRETQYF. The CDR3 bases are TGTGCCAGCACCCCCGTTAGTGGTTCCAGGGAGACCCAGTACTTC.